This T cell receptor beta chain was sequenced in a study of blood T cells in healthy people across ages. Combining a sample-barcoded 5' primer with a J-beta primer mix, a second PCR ran for roughly 6 to 12 cycles. TCRdb reprocessed the 5' RACE reads via MiXCR and lists one record per CDR3 protein. In the table there are 1.4 million to 1.5 million distinct CDR3 sequences, approximately 40% of which are singletons. Sequencing was carried out using blood. This clonotype originated in a young woman in good health.

In nucleotides, the CDR3 is TGTGCCAGCAGGAAGGATGCGGGAAACTATGGCTACACCTTC. This encodes CASRKDAGNYGYTF. V and J are TRBV28 and TRBJ1-2, with no clear D. The CDR3 is 14 amino acids. With 6 bases removed from V and 2 bases from J, the gap between germline ends came to 13 bases. Germline CDR1 MDHEN, CDR2 SYDVKM.